This T cell receptor (beta chain) was sequenced for a study of cytomegalovirus exposure and HLA in healthy donors. Study-level results: Exclusion applied to some V segments, including TRBV6-2 and TRBV6-3, as they were indistinguishable. Within an earlier analysis, most TCR beta V segments proved productive either about 87% or about 30% of the time. Researchers reported that three CMV-associated chains were confirmed in vitro as CMV antigen-specific.

PCR amplification relied on 60 Vbeta primers (plus 13 Jbeta primers). Sequenced by immunoSEQ multiplex PCR; TCRdb stores in-frame clones only, minus some. The sample has 150,000 to 200,000 clones; roughly 85% are singletons. CDR1 MNHEY and CDR2 SMNVEV come from the germline V gene (reference sequence). The CDR3 is 15 amino acids. V lost 6 bases and J lost 2; bases outside the gene matches: 6. With regard to this clone: The target antigen is unknown.

Sequencing was done on a sample of PBMCs. The V gene is TRBV27, the J gene TRBJ2-1, with 8 nucleotides matching TRBD1. The clonotype was recovered from a woman in her 50s in good health and CMV-seronegative. CDR3 sequence reads: CASSLDRGAYNEQFF. As DNA, the CDR3 is TGTGCCAGCAGCCTAGACAGGGGAGCCTACAATGAGCAGTTCTTC.